The T cell receptor beta chain described here comes from a study of T cells expressing NK-cell markers. Background on the study: Of eight sequenced donors, seven were HCMV-seropositive and one HCMV-seronegative.

TCRdb re-called the 5' RACE reads; every CDR3 protein appears as one record, without DNA. This repertoire comprises fewer than 300,000 distinct CDR3 sequences; its ten largest clones make up about 4%. The CDR3 consists of 13 residues. CDR1 and CDR2 from the germline V gene are SQVTM and ANQGSEA. V usage is TRBV29-1 and J usage is TRBJ2-3; there is no DNA to check the TCRdb D call of TRBD1. The sample was blood T cells: a sorted CD56 or NKG2C T cell subset, CD4+ or CD8+ T cells, or bulk PBMC T cells (not recorded which). This clonotype originated in a woman between 18 and 69 years old in good health. The CDR3 region is CSVDRGGTDTQYF.